The sequence of this TCR beta chain was determined in a study of CD4 and CD8 cells across lung adenocarcinoma regions. Localized lung adenocarcinoma, a non-small cell lung cancer, affected the donors. TCRdb re-called the PCR reads with MiXCR, one entry per CDR3 protein. The table shows 9,500 to 12,000 distinct CDR3 sequences, with about 55% occurring only once. V was trimmed by 4 bases and J by 0 bases, leaving 4 bases between them. The V gene's germline CDR1 is LGHDT and CDR2 YNNKEL (reference sequence). The CDR3 totals 13 residues. This TCR was sampled from a male donor with lung adenocarcinoma. The CD4 and CD8 labels of this study may be unreliable. The chain couples TRBV3-1 to TRBJ2-1; no clear D. Material for sequencing was CD4+ T cells from the center of a lung tumor. CDR3 in DNA: TGTGCCAGCAGCCGGAACTCCTACAATGAGCAGTTCTTC. As protein: CASSRNSYNEQFF.